This passage covers 15 T cell receptor beta chains from one sample sequenced in a study of blood T cell repertoires in COVID-19. Measured with immunoSEQ multiplex PCR; TCRdb has only the in-frame clones, and not every one. The sample records over 200,000 clones, roughly 80% being singletons. The sequencing sample was made of peripheral blood. The receptors were gathered from a human donor in a cohort sampled during active COVID-19.

The chain combines TRBV9 with TRBJ2-7; 8 positions match TRBD2. The CDR3 spans 18 residues. J lost 2 bases, V lost 4 bases, and 17 bases had no gene match. The germline gives CDR1 SGDLS, CDR2 YYNGEE. The CDR3 nucleotides read TGTGCCAGCAGCTCCTCGGGGGGGGGACTCTTTTTGCCCTACGAGCAGTACTTC. Translation: CASSSSGGGLFLPYEQYF.

The chain uses TRBV27 and TRBJ2-1; 14 bases agree with TRBD2. The CDR3 is 16 residues long. J was trimmed by 2 bases and V by 7 bases; bases with no gene match: 4. Per the germline V gene, CDR1 is MNHEY and CDR2 is SMNVEV (reference sequence). The CDR3 spells CASTPTSGRAYNEQFF. The CDR3 nucleotides are TGTGCCAGCACCCCGACTAGCGGGAGGGCCTACAATGAGCAGTTCTTC.

A single count supports this clone. The chain is built from TRBV5-6 and TRBJ1-4; D is ambiguous. CDR3 length: 14 amino acids. Germline CDR1 and CDR2: SGHDT and YYEEEE. Trimming took off 2 bases at V and 4 bases at J, with 9 bases between the two ends. CDR3 loop: CASSLQRVNEKLFF. In DNA, the CDR3 is TGTGCCAGCAGCTTACAGAGAGTTAATGAAAAACTGTTTTTT.

The J gene is TRBJ2-2, the V gene TRBV18; D is unclear. The ends were cut back, 0 bases at V and 3 bases at J, with 8 bases in the middle. CDR1 and CDR2 from the germline V gene are KGHSH and LQKENI. The CDR3 runs 15 residues. The CDR3 spells CASSPPSLYTGELFF. In DNA, the CDR3 is TGTGCCAGCTCACCACCGAGCCTCTACACCGGGGAGCTGTTTTTT.

As DNA, the CDR3 is TGTGCCAGCAGCCATGGCCCTTCCTACGAGCAGTACTTC. It codes for CASSHGPSYEQYF. The rearrangement links TRBV7-3 to TRBJ2-7, with unresolved D. V gave up 5 bases and J gave up 1 base, with 9 bases separating them. CDR3 length: 13 amino acids. Germline values: CDR1 SGHTA, CDR2 FQGTGA.

This chain links TRBV21-1 with TRBJ1-2. TRBV21-1 is a documented pseudogene. This CDR3 spans 18 amino acids. The CDR3 protein is CASSKDRGMAGTNYGYTF. CDR3 sequence (DNA): TGTGCCAGCAGCAAAGACCGGGGTATGGCGGGGACGAACTATGGCTACACCTTC.

The chain couples TRBV9 to TRBJ1-3; D is undetermined. The CDR3 loop spans 14 amino acids. Germline CDR1 is SGDLS and CDR2 is YYNGEE. The V end lost 0 bases, the J end lost 4 bases, and 8 bases lay between the germline ends. CDR3 DNA sequence: TGTGCCAGCAGCGTAGCCGACATCGGAAACACCATATATTTT. This translates into CASSVADIGNTIYF.

The V gene is TRBV6-4, the J gene TRBJ1-2; D is possibly TRBD1 (6 bases). Germline V gene data show CDR1 as MRHNA and CDR2 as SNTAGT. The CDR3 spans 15 residues. V gave up 6 bases and J gave up 5 bases, with 19 bases separating them. CDR3 sequence (DNA): TGTGCCAGCAGAACGGACAGTTCTTCGTATTATGGCTACACCTTC. It is translated as CASRTDSSSYYGYTF.

The chain combines TRBV6-5 with TRBJ2-7; a weak D match, TRBD1 (6 bases). CDR1 is MNHEY, CDR2 SVGAGI, per germline. Trimming pared 0 bases from V and 6 bases from J, leaving 18 bases between. CDR3 length equals 16 residues. CDR3 bases: TGTGCCAGCAGTTACTCGCTGGGACATTCCCTTTTCGAGCAGTACTTC. Protein sequence: CASSYSLGHSLFEQYF.

This clone has only a few counts. The chain couples TRBV19 to TRBJ2-6, with TRBD2 as a possible D gene (6 bases). The germline CDR1 and CDR2 sequences are LNHDA and SQIVND (reference sequence). Trimming took 3 bases from V and 3 from J, leaving 9 bases between them. The length of the CDR3 is 15 residues. CDR3 sequence reads: CASSMGGNGANVLTF. The DNA of the CDR3 is TGTGCCAGTAGTATGGGAGGTAATGGGGCCAACGTCCTGACTTTC.

The chain employs TRBV7-2 and TRBJ1-3; tentatively, D is TRBD1 (5 bases). Deletions cut 3 bases from V and 4 bases from J, with 13 bases between. The CDR3 consists of 15 residues. Germline V gives CDR1 SGHTA, CDR2 FQGNSA. CDR3 sequence: CASSLGGTAGNTIYF. CDR3 in DNA: TGTGCCAGCAGCTTGGGGGGAACTGCCGGAAACACCATATATTTT. Together with reference TRBV7-2 and TRBJ1-3, the CDR3 gives the full variable domain: GAGVSQSPSNKVTEKGKDVELRCDPISGHTALYWYRQSLGQGLEFLIYFQGNSAPDKSGLPSDRFSAERTGGSVSTLTIQRTQQEDSAVYLCASSLGGTAGNTIYFGEGSWLTVV.

The genes are TRBV5-1 and TRBJ2-2, with 9 positions matching TRBD1. Per germline, CDR1 SGHRS and CDR2 YFSETQ. CDR3 size: 14 residues. The J segment lost 4 bases and the V segment lost 7 bases, leaving 5 bases of the junction unmatched. The CDR3 nucleotides are TGCGCCAGCGGGGTGACAGGGGGCACCGGGGAGCTGTTTTTT. This encodes CASGVTGGTGELFF.

The V and J genes are TRBV28 and TRBJ1-2; D not resolved. In germline, CDR1 is MDHEN, CDR2 SYDVKM. The V and J ends lost 2 bases and 6 bases respectively, with 13 bases between them. The CDR3 extends over 14 amino acids. Here the CDR3 reads CASSLGERVNGYTF. DNA for the CDR3: TGTGCCAGCAGTTTAGGTGAGAGGGTAAATGGCTACACCTTC.

The chain uses TRBV6-2 or TRBV6-3 and TRBJ1-4, with D possibly TRBD1 on 6 matching bases. The V end was cut by 5 bases, the J end by 0 bases, with 13 bases between. Per germline, CDR1 MNHEY and CDR2 SVGEGT. The CDR3 runs to 16 residues. As DNA, the CDR3 is TGTGCCAGCAGTCGTCCAGACAGGTCAACTAATGAAAAACTGTTTTTT. Protein sequence: CASSRPDRSTNEKLFF.

The chain recombines TRBV5-1 with TRBJ1-1, with TRBD1 matching over 7 bases. The V segment lost 5 bases and the J segment 4 bases; nucleotides outside the gene matches: 8. CDR1 and CDR2 (germline): SGHRS, YFSETQ. The CDR3 is made up of 14 amino acids. The CDR3 DNA is TGCGCCAGCAGTCGAGACAGGGTCGGCACTGAAGCTTTCTTT. Translation gives CASSRDRVGTEAFF.